Below, one T cell receptor beta chain is given with its context. In the same sample, other DNA sequences code for this CDR3. This sample is drawn from a study of radiotherapy plus CTLA-4 blockade in lung cancer. Germline V lookup: CDR1 KGHSH, CDR2 LQKENI. V lost 2 bases, J lost 2 bases, and 3 bases lay in between. This CDR3 has 12 amino acids. Sequencing used immunoSEQ multiplex PCR; TCRdb keeps in-frame clones, though not all of them. The table lists more than 75,000 clones, 82% of them singletons. With ipilimumab providing CTLA-4 blockade, focal radiation was administered to patients who had chemo-refractory metastatic non-small-cell lung cancer.

The receptor's source is a human donor with non-small cell lung cancer that progressed on radiotherapy plus ipilimumab. The chain uses TRBV18 and TRBJ2-5; D remains ambiguous. The sequencing here drew on peripheral blood, taken from a patient treated with radiotherapy plus ipilimumab. CDR3 nucleotide sequence: TGTGCCAGCTCACCAGGACAAGAGACCCAGTACTTC. Protein sequence: CASSPGQETQYF.